This TCR beta chain was recorded in a study of blood T cells in healthy people across ages. For the second PCR, which ran for roughly 6 to 11 cycles, a sample-barcoded 5' primer and a J-beta primer mix were used. TCRdb called the 5' RACE reads again in MiXCR, with one record for every CDR3 protein. The sample yields around 800,000 distinct CDR3 sequences, under 30% seen once. The V gene's germline CDR1 is SGHRS and CDR2 YFSETQ. V trimming: 4 bases; J trimming: 4 bases; junction bases outside the gene matches: 16. The CDR3 contains 17 residues. This clonotype showed up just a few times. The same data also contributed to another study, on T cells of mothers and their children. In that study: Slightly, though not significantly, more overlap was seen in related than in unrelated mother-child pairs.

Specimen: blood. J is TRBJ2-5 and V is TRBV5-1; TRBD1 matches 7 bases. This receptor was taken from a boy between 10 and 17 years old in good health. The CDR3 bases are TGCGCCAGCAGCGGAGGACGGACAGGCGAACACCGAGAGACCCAGTACTTC. Encoded protein: CASSGGRTGEHRETQYF.